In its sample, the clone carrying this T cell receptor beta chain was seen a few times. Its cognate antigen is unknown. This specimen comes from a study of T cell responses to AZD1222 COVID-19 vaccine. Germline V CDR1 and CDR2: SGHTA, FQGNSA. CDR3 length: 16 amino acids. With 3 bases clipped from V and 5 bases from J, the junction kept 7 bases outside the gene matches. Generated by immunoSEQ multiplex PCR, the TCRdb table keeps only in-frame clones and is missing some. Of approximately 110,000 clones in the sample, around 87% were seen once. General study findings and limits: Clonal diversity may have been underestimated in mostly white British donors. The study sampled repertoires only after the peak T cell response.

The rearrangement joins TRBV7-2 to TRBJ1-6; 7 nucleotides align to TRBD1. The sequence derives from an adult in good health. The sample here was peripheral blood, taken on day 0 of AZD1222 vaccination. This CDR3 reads CASSFYGTANNSPLHF. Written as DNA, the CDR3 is TGTGCCAGCAGCTTCTACGGGACAGCTAATAATTCACCCCTCCACTTT.